These 32 T cell receptor beta chains came from one sample sequenced in a study of T cells in Graves' hyperthyroidism and ophthalmopathy. RNA transcripts yielded amplified TCR beta CDR3 regions. Primed by the HTBI set, a first-round RT-PCR was run on the TCR CDR3. MiXCR was run by TCRdb on the multiplex PCR reads, yielding one entry per CDR3 protein. The sample holds roughly 500,000 distinct CDR3 sequences, around 22% seen once. The sample taken for sequencing was blood. These receptors all come from a woman aged 25 to 39 with Graves' ophthalmopathy.

This clonotype was counted many times. The chain combines TRBV28 with TRBJ1-6; D is perhaps TRBD1 (6 bases). In germline, CDR1 is MDHEN, CDR2 SYDVKM. The CDR3 covers 15 residues. Between the trimmed V and J ends, which lost 6 bases and 4 bases, there was a span of 13 bases. The CDR3 here is CASSSDRTYNSPLHF. DNA for the CDR3: TGTGCCAGCAGCTCGGACAGAACTTATAATTCACCCCTCCACTTT.

This clonotype was seen at least ten times. This chain's CDR3 is CASSQDRAEQETQYF. CDR3 nucleotides: TGCGCCAGCAGCCAAGATCGGGCAGAACAAGAGACCCAGTACTTC. This chain uses TRBV4-3 with TRBJ2-5; no clear D. The germline gives CDR1 LGHNA, CDR2 YSLEER. Trimming removed 0 bases at V and 2 bases at J, with 10 bases between. This CDR3 is 15 amino acids long.

J is TRBJ1-1 and V is TRBV20-1; unclear D gene. Trimming stripped 0 bases from V and 6 bases from J, with 23 bases between. The CDR3 is 17 amino acids. Germline V gene data show CDR1 as DFQATT and CDR2 as SNEGSKA (reference sequence). The CDR3 nucleotides read TGCAGTGCTAGAGATTTAATGGGAACAGACCCGCGCCCTGAAGCTTTCTTT. Its protein is CSARDLMGTDPRPEAFF.

This clonotype was seen a few times. This chain joins TRBV28 and TRBJ2-2, with TRBD2 as a possible D gene (5 bases). V dropped 4 bases and J dropped 13 bases, with 10 bases sitting between them. The CDR3 is made up of 11 amino acids. Germline CDR1 is MDHEN and CDR2 is SYDVKM. The DNA of the CDR3 is TGTGCCAGCAGTTCACTAGGACCGCTGTTTTTT. It yields the protein CASSSLGPLFF.

This clonotype was seen at least ten times. The V gene is TRBV11-1, the J gene TRBJ2-7; TRBD2 aligns across 8 bases. Germline CDR1 is SGHAT and CDR2 is FQDESV (reference sequence). V dropped 4 bases and J dropped 2; count of bases not matched to a gene: 16. This CDR3 is 18 amino acids long. CDR3 DNA: TGTGCCAGCAGCTCTACTGCCTATTCTAGCGGGCGAACCTACGAGCAGTACTTC. Translating gives CASSSTAYSSGRTYEQYF.

The CDR3 nucleotides read TGCAGTGCTGAACGGGGGGGGTCCTACGAGCAGTACTTC. It yields the protein CSAERGGSYEQYF. This chain links TRBV20-1 with TRBJ2-7; 8 nucleotides line up with TRBD2. With 5 bases clipped from V and 1 base from J, the junction kept 4 bases outside the gene matches. In germline, CDR1 is DFQATT, CDR2 SNEGSKA (reference sequence). The CDR3 consists of 13 residues.

Ten or more counts support this clonotype. The CDR3 loop is CASTPQENTEAFF. The CDR3 coding sequence is TGTGCCAGCACTCCCCAGGAGAACACTGAAGCTTTCTTT. The chain links TRBV7-6 to TRBJ1-1, with D uncertain. In germline, CDR1 is SGHVS, CDR2 FNYEAQ. V lost 7 bases, J lost 1 base, and 10 bases lay in between. The length of the CDR3 is 13 residues.

Note on this clonotype: Just one base apart from a much larger clone, this may be a read error. The chain couples TRBV2 to TRBJ2-7; 16 bases agree with TRBD2. After removal of 6 bases from V and 7 bases from J, the junction contained 6 bases not matched to a gene. The germline gives CDR1 SNHLY, CDR2 FYNNEI. The CDR3 runs 15 residues. CDR3 bases: TGTGCCAGCAGGTCGGGACTAGCGGGGGGGTATGAGCAGTACGTC. Encoded protein: CASRSGLAGGYEQYV.

The chain combines TRBV12-3 or TRBV12-4 with TRBJ2-7; TRBD1 matches at 8 bases. This CDR3 has 15 residues. V lost 6 bases, J lost 0 bases, and 7 bases stayed unmatched. The CDR3: CASSRPGTGSYEQYF. For the CDR3, the DNA is TGTGCCAGCAGCCGGCCGGGGACAGGCTCCTACGAGCAGTACTTC.

The genes are TRBV11-2 and TRBJ2-5; 9 bases match TRBD2. The CDR3 is made up of 14 amino acids. CDR1 is SGHAT, CDR2 FQNNGV, per germline. The V gene end was trimmed by 4 bases and the J gene end by 5 bases; junction bases not matched to a gene: 5. CDR3 sequence reads: CASSSPSGVETQYF. CDR3 nucleotide sequence: TGTGCCAGCAGCTCCCCTAGCGGGGTGGAGACCCAGTACTTC.

The chain uses TRBV6-2 or TRBV6-3 and TRBJ2-7; D may be TRBD1 (5 bases). Trimming removed 6 bases at V and 6 bases at J, with 9 bases between. This CDR3 spans 11 amino acids. Germline CDR1 MNHEY, CDR2 SVGEGT. The CDR3 is CASSWGVEQYF. For the CDR3, the DNA is TGTGCCAGCAGCTGGGGCGTCGAGCAGTACTTC.

This clonotype was counted ten times or more. The rearrangement joins TRBV19 to TRBJ1-1; D is possibly TRBD1 (6 bases). Trimming removed 7 bases from V and 3 bases from J, with 15 bases in between. There are 14 residues in the CDR3. Germline CDR1 and CDR2: LNHDA and SQIVND (reference sequence). CDR3 coding DNA: TGTGCCAGTACCTACAGGGTCCGGGACACTGAAGCTTTCTTT. Amino acids: CASTYRVRDTEAFF.

This clonotype occurred many times. This sequence joins TRBV9 and TRBJ1-1; D perhaps matches TRBD1 (6 bases). Germline CDR1 SGDLS, CDR2 YYNGEE. The CDR3 extends over 17 amino acids. Trimming pared 2 bases from V and 3 bases from J, leaving 20 bases between. In DNA, the CDR3 is TGTGCCAGCAGCGTCGGGGGGCTCAATGATTTGGACACTGAAGCTTTCTTT. Residues: CASSVGGLNDLDTEAFF.

The chain combines TRBV19 with TRBJ1-1; no firm D call. The CDR3 is 14 residues long. V was clipped by 6 bases and J by 5 bases, with 16 bases between them. Germline lookup yields CDR1 LNHDA and CDR2 SQIVND (reference sequence). In DNA form, the CDR3 reads TGTGCCAGTAGATTGATAGGGTCTGGTACTGAAGCTTTCTTT. It codes for CASRLIGSGTEAFF.

This clonotype was seen repeatedly, ten times or more. This chain uses TRBV7-8 with TRBJ1-2, with D unresolved. CDR1 SGHVS and CDR2 FQNEAQ come from the germline V gene. Trimming cost V 5 bases and J 5 bases, with 18 bases left between them. The CDR3 sequence is 15 residues long. This chain's CDR3 is CASSRSGPRGYGYTF. The CDR3 DNA is TGTGCCAGCAGCCGGTCCGGACCCCGAGGGTATGGCTACACCTTC.

This clonotype has more than one count but fewer than ten. The V and J genes are TRBV4-2 and TRBJ2-3; 8 nucleotides align to TRBD1. The CDR3 contains 17 residues. Trimming cost V 3 bases and J 4 bases; bases outside gene matches: 12. Germline CDR1 and CDR2: LGHNA and YNFKEQ. The CDR3 protein is CASSQFSDRARPDTQYF. CDR3 bases: TGTGCCAGCAGCCAGTTCTCGGACAGGGCTAGGCCAGATACGCAGTATTTT.

The CDR3 region is CASKVREAQYF. As DNA, the CDR3 is TGTGCCAGCAAAGTCCGGGAAGCCCAGTACTTC. V is TRBV28 and J is TRBJ2-5; D is perhaps TRBD2 (5 bases). From germline, CDR1 is MDHEN and CDR2 SYDVKM. This CDR3 contains 11 residues. Trimming stripped 7 bases from V and 9 bases from J, with 12 bases between.

The rearrangement uses TRBV2 and TRBJ1-2, with a possible D match to TRBD1 (5 bases). This CDR3 has 12 residues. Between the trimmed V and J ends, which lost 3 bases and 8 bases, there was a span of 10 bases. In germline, CDR1 is SNHLY, CDR2 FYNNEI. CDR3 nucleotides: TGTGCCAGCAGTGACCAGGGCCGGGGCTACACCTTC. Residues: CASSDQGRGYTF.

Many counts were recorded for this clonotype. The V and J genes are TRBV5-1 and TRBJ2-7; either TRBD1 or TRBD2 may supply D (5 bases each). The CDR3 runs to 14 residues. Germline values: CDR1 SGHRS, CDR2 YFSETQ. V was trimmed by 5 bases and J by 7 bases, leaving 19 bases between them. CDR3 region: CASRGDLGFWEQYF. As DNA, the CDR3 is TGCGCCAGCAGGGGGGACCTTGGTTTCTGGGAGCAGTACTTC.

This rearrangement joins TRBV18 to TRBJ1-5; D uncertain. CDR1 and CDR2 from the germline V gene are KGHSH and LQKENI. Trimming left V 2 bases short and J 4 bases short, with 15 bases between. There are 16 residues in the CDR3. CDR3 coding DNA: TGTGCCAGCTCACCAGACGGAGGCGGGGATAATCAGCCCCAGCATTTT. Translation gives CASSPDGGGDNQPQHF.

The chain combines TRBV20-1 with TRBJ1-5; 7 bases are shared with TRBD1. The germline gives CDR1 DFQATT, CDR2 SNEGSKA (reference sequence). This CDR3 is built from 13 residues. V shed 3 bases, J shed 4 bases, and the junction held 3 bases outside the gene matches. The CDR3 nucleotides read TGCAGTGCTAGCAGGGGGTTTAATCAGCCCCAGCATTTT. Translation gives CSASRGFNQPQHF.

The table lists this clonotype with a few counts. The chain is built from TRBV28 and TRBJ2-4; 8 bases agree with TRBD1. The V gene end was trimmed by 5 bases and the J gene end by 0 bases; junction bases not matched to a gene: 9. The CDR3 length is 17 residues. Per the germline V gene, CDR1 is MDHEN and CDR2 is SYDVKM. For the CDR3, the DNA is TGTGCCAGCAGTCCCACGACAGGGGAACTAGCCAAAAACATTCAGTACTTC. Translation gives CASSPTTGELAKNIQYF. The whole variable domain, remainder taken from reference TRBV28 and TRBJ2-4, is DVKVTQSSRYLVKRTGEKVFLECVQDMDHENMFWYRQDPGLGLRLIYFSYDVKMKEKGDIPEGYSVSREKKERFSLILESASTNQTSMYLCASSPTTGELAKNIQYFGAGTRLSVL.

V gene TRBV19 combines with J gene TRBJ1-1, with 9 bases lining up with TRBD1. Germline lookup yields CDR1 LNHDA and CDR2 SQIVND (reference sequence). The CDR3 is 17 amino acids. J was trimmed by 1 base and V by 6 bases; bases with no gene match: 12. DNA for the CDR3: TGTGCCAGTAGCCGTAAAACAGGGGGCTATGGGAACACTGAAGCTTTCTTT. Translating it yields CASSRKTGGYGNTEAFF.

This clonotype has just a few counts. The genes are TRBV5-1 and TRBJ2-7; 10 bases agree with TRBD2. The CDR3 totals 18 residues. The V gene's germline CDR1 is SGHRS and CDR2 YFSETQ. Unmatched junction bases numbered 11, after V lost 0 bases and J lost 2 bases. The CDR3 reads CASSLGGARTSGTYEQYF. The CDR3 nucleotides read TGCGCCAGCAGCTTGGGGGGCGCGAGGACTAGCGGCACCTACGAGCAGTACTTC.

This clonotype was observed a few times. V is TRBV9 and J is TRBJ2-2; 10 bases align to TRBD1. V trimming: 2 bases; J trimming: 6 bases; junction bases outside the gene matches: 7. The CDR3 has 16 amino acids. Germline V lookup: CDR1 SGDLS, CDR2 YYNGEE. The CDR3 DNA follows: TGTGCCAGCAGCGTGGGACAGGGGCCTTACGCCGGGGAGCTGTTTTTT. Translated: CASSVGQGPYAGELFF.

Comment on this clonotype: One base away lies a much larger clone, so this may be a sequencing read error. The chain is built from TRBV6-5 and TRBJ2-7; possible D gene TRBD2, 5 bases. Germline CDR1 reads MNHEY; CDR2 reads SVGAGI. Deletions cut 0 bases from V and 0 bases from J, with 12 bases between. This CDR3 has 16 amino acids. The CDR3 protein is CASSYSFVGGSYEQYF. The CDR3 bases are TGTGCCAGCAGTTACTCGTTTGTAGGAGGCTCCTACGAGCAGTACTTC.

This clonotype was observed a handful of times. The V and J genes are TRBV6-2 or TRBV6-3 and TRBJ2-5, with D possibly matching TRBD1 (6 bases). This CDR3 is 13 amino acids long. Trimming took 2 bases from V and 5 from J, leaving 9 bases between them. Germline-derived CDR1 and CDR2 are MNHEY and SVGEGT. The CDR3 spells CASSYTGSETQYF. For the CDR3, the DNA is TGTGCCAGCAGTTACACAGGGAGCGAGACCCAGTACTTC.

This clonotype was observed many times. The junction does not match germline at one end; this may be a read error. The CDR3 is CASSLVQGGIQGTQYF. The CDR3 DNA reads TGTGCCAGCAGCTTAGTCCAGGGTGGTATCCAAGGGACCCAGTACTTC. This chain links TRBV11-2 with TRBJ2-5; possibly TRBD1 for D (5 bases). The CDR3 extends over 16 amino acids. CDR1 is SGHAT and CDR2 is FQNNGV in the germline V gene. Full variable domain (remainder filled in from reference TRBV11-2 and TRBJ2-5): EAGVAQSPRYKIIEKRQSVAFWCNPISGHATLYWYQQILGQGPKLLIQFQNNGVVDDSQLPKDRFSAERLKGVDSTLKIQPAKLEDSAVYLCASSLVQGGIQGTQYFGPGTRLLVL.

This clonotype appeared many times. This rearrangement joins TRBV7-3 to TRBJ1-1; the D is unclear. The germline V gene encodes CDR1 SGHTA and CDR2 FQGTGA. Trimming shortened V by 5 bases and J by 2 bases, and 15 bases separated the two germline ends. This CDR3 has 15 amino acids. The CDR3 region is CASSPHGGSNTEAFF. Here the CDR3 DNA reads TGTGCCAGCAGCCCCCATGGAGGCAGCAACACTGAAGCTTTCTTT.

This clonotype was detected many times. The chain joins TRBV6-5 to TRBJ2-5; D is undetermined. Germline CDR1 MNHEY, CDR2 SVGAGI. The CDR3 has 14 amino acids. The germline V and J ends were trimmed by 5 bases and 2 bases, with 12 bases remaining between them. The CDR3 spells CASSPRTSQETQYF. Here the CDR3 DNA reads TGTGCCAGCAGTCCGAGGACCTCTCAAGAGACCCAGTACTTC.

This clonotype has at least ten counts. The chain employs TRBV12-3 or TRBV12-4 and TRBJ2-6; D may be TRBD1 (6 bases). This CDR3 is 15 amino acids long. Trimming took off 6 bases at V and 2 bases at J, with 11 bases between the two ends. CDR3 in DNA: TGTGCCAGCAGCCGGACAGAAGCTGGGGCCAACGTCCTGACTTTC. Its translation: CASSRTEAGANVLTF.

This clonotype was observed a few times. The rearrangement joins TRBV6-1 to TRBJ2-2; perhaps TRBD2 as D (6 bases). This CDR3 spans 16 amino acids. V lost 7 bases and J lost 3, with 18 bases in between. CDR1 and CDR2 from the germline V gene are MNHNS and SASEGT. The CDR3, as DNA: TGTGCCAGCAAACCCTGGAGGGGTAGGGACACCGGGGAGCTGTTTTTT. Translating gives CASKPWRGRDTGELFF.